The 21 T cell receptor beta chains presented below share a single source sample, sequenced in a study of blood T cell repertoires in COVID-19 (dated by TCRdb to the early 2020s). The library was produced with the immunoSEQ multiplex PCR assay. This immuneACCESS table, as held by TCRdb, lists in-frame sequences with V and J called but not all clones. Of the missing ones, under half trace to an unresolved V gene in checked studies; the others have no known cause. The sample records some 270,000 clones, around 89% of which are singletons. The ten top clones hold approximately 0.84% of the sample. Sequenced sample: peripheral blood. The receptors come from a man between 25 and 39 years old with acute or convalescent COVID-19.

The V and J genes are TRBV7-3 and TRBJ2-5; possibly TRBD2 for D (6 bases). The CDR3 spans 13 residues. The germline V gene has CDR1 SGHTA and CDR2 FQGTGA. The ends were cut back, 0 bases at V and 5 bases at J, with 7 bases in the middle. CDR3 bases: TGTGCCAGCAGCTTAACTGGGGGGGAGACCCAGTACTTC. Its protein is CASSLTGGETQYF.

This chain links TRBV11-2 with TRBJ2-7; 9 bases map to TRBD1. This CDR3 has 17 amino acids. V gave up 5 bases and J gave up 1 base; unmatched junction bases: 12. From germline, CDR1 is SGHAT and CDR2 FQNNGV. The CDR3 sequence is CASSQDNPGQGSYEQYF. The CDR3 DNA reads TGTGCCAGCAGCCAAGATAACCCGGGACAGGGATCCTACGAGCAGTACTTC.

The chain recombines TRBV11-3 with TRBJ2-7; D is possibly TRBD2 (6 bases). This CDR3 has 15 residues. The germline CDR1 and CDR2 sequences are SGHNT and YENEEA. The V end lost 5 bases, the J end lost 7 bases, and 21 bases lay between the germline ends. CDR3 sequence reads: CASSPVAGTAGEQYF. The CDR3, as DNA: TGTGCCAGCAGCCCAGTAGCTGGGACGGCGGGAGAGCAGTACTTC.

The gene calls are TRBV18 and TRBJ1-1; 9 nucleotides agree with TRBD1. This CDR3 is built from 14 residues. Germline loops: CDR1 KGHSH, CDR2 LQKENI. Trimming removed 6 bases from V and 1 base from J; junction bases left unmatched: 3. CDR3 amino acids: CASSQQGANTEAFF. The CDR3 DNA is TGTGCCAGCTCTCAACAGGGGGCGAACACTGAAGCTTTCTTT.

This clone was detected only a few times. The rearrangement uses TRBV12-5 and TRBJ1-3, with D maybe TRBD1 (6 bases). Germline V CDR1 and CDR2: LGHNT, FRNRAP. Trimming cost V 5 bases and J 6 bases, with 17 bases left between them. CDR3 length equals 15 residues. Here the CDR3 reads CASGQHLGAVNTIYF. For the CDR3, the DNA is TGTGCTAGTGGTCAACATTTGGGGGCTGTAAACACCATATATTTT.

CDR3: CASSPEQGARGTDTQYF. For the CDR3, the DNA is TGTGCCAGCTCACCGGAGCAGGGGGCCAGGGGGACAGATACGCAGTATTTT. This chain connects TRBV18 to TRBJ2-3, with 8 bases lining up with TRBD1. Per the germline V gene, CDR1 is KGHSH and CDR2 is LQKENI. CDR3 length: 17 amino acids. The V and J ends lost 3 bases and 3 bases, in that order; junction bases with no gene match: 11.

The chain links TRBV14 to TRBJ2-1; 10 bases line up with TRBD2. Germline assignment: CDR1 SGHDN and CDR2 FVKESK. V gave up 5 bases and J gave up 6 bases; unmatched junction bases: 7. CDR3 size: 15 residues. The CDR3 coding sequence is TGTGCCAGCAGCAAAGCGGGAGGGCCGGGCAATGAGCAGTTCTTC. This sequence encodes CASSKAGGPGNEQFF.

The chain uses TRBV16 and TRBJ1-6, with D possibly matching TRBD1 (5 bases). Trimming removed 1 base from V and 9 bases from J, with 7 bases in between. Germline V lookup: CDR1 KGHSY, CDR2 FQNENV. The CDR3 length is 13 residues. This chain's CDR3 is CASSQWGSSPLHF. The CDR3 nucleotides read TGTGCCAGCAGCCAATGGGGCAGTTCACCCCTCCACTTT. Combining the CDR3 with reference TRBV16 and TRBJ1-6 gives the whole variable domain GEEVAQTPKHLVRGEGQKAKLYCAPIKGHSYVFWYQQVLKNEFKFLISFQNENVFDETGMPKERFSAKCLPNSPCSLEIQATKLEDSAVYFCASSQWGSSPLHFGNGTRLTVT.

This sequence joins TRBV6-1 and TRBJ2-7; tentatively, D is TRBD2 (6 bases). Trimming removed 2 bases from V and 3 bases from J, with 17 bases in between. The CDR3 length is 16 residues. The V gene's germline CDR1 is MNHNS and CDR2 SASEGT. CDR3 amino acids: CASSELSGVRGYEQYF. The CDR3 DNA follows: TGTGCCAGCAGTGAATTGTCGGGGGTTCGGGGCTACGAGCAGTACTTC.

This clone came up a few times. The gene calls are TRBV10-1 and TRBJ2-5, with D possibly TRBD1 on 5 matching bases. The V gene lost 2 bases and the J gene lost 5 bases, with 12 bases spanning the gap. Germline-derived CDR1 and CDR2 are WNHNN and SYGVQD (reference sequence). The CDR3 sequence is 14 residues long. The CDR3 sequence is CASSETGWRETQYF. The CDR3 DNA reads as TGCGCCAGCAGTGAGACAGGCTGGCGGGAGACCCAGTACTTC.

The chain links TRBV7-9 to TRBJ1-2; D is unresolved. CDR3 length: 13 residues. Germline CDR1 and CDR2: SEHNR and FQNEAQ (reference sequence). Trimming cost V 3 bases and J 4 bases, with 9 bases left between them. The CDR3 region is CASSLAGPYGYTF. The CDR3 bases are TGTGCCAGCAGCTTGGCAGGCCCCTATGGCTACACCTTC.

The chain is built from TRBV7-2 and TRBJ1-2; TRBD1 aligns across 8 bases. Germline CDR1 and CDR2: SGHTA and FQGNSA. The length of the CDR3 is 15 residues. V lost 5 bases, J lost 8 bases, and 13 bases stayed unmatched. The CDR3 DNA is TGTGCCAGCAGCCAGGTCCGGGCAGGGGGCCGGGGCTACACCTTC. Translating it yields CASSQVRAGGRGYTF.

The V gene is TRBV18, the J gene TRBJ2-3; 8 bases map to TRBD2. Germline V gene lookup returns CDR1 KGHSH and CDR2 LQKENI. The CDR3 extends over 14 amino acids. V lost 8 bases and J lost 0; bases outside the gene matches: 4. CDR3 residues: CASAAGASTDTQYF. In DNA form, the CDR3 reads TGTGCCAGCGCAGCGGGGGCGAGCACAGATACGCAGTATTTT.

This clone was found once. The rearrangement uses TRBV6-5 and TRBJ2-7, with D possibly matching TRBD2 (6 bases). The CDR3 has 14 residues. CDR1 and CDR2 from the germline V gene are MNHEY and SVGAGI. V lost 8 bases and J lost 2, with 16 bases in between. CDR3 protein: CASGNGRGAYEQYF. DNA for the CDR3: TGTGCCAGCGGTAACGGGAGAGGGGCCTACGAGCAGTACTTC.

V usage is TRBV29-1 and J usage is TRBJ2-3; 8 bases are a match to TRBD2. Germline V gene lookup returns CDR1 SQVTM and CDR2 ANQGSEA. V lost 4 bases to trimming and J lost 1 base; unmatched junction nucleotides: 7. The CDR3 has 15 amino acids. For the CDR3, the DNA is TGCAGCGTTGGGGCGGGGGGCGGCGGCACAGATACGCAGTATTTT. Translating gives CSVGAGGGGTDTQYF.

The chain couples TRBV7-8 to TRBJ1-2; a weak D match, TRBD1 (6 bases). Germline V gives CDR1 SGHVS, CDR2 FQNEAQ. Between the trimmed V and J ends, which lost 5 bases and 7 bases, there was a span of 23 bases. The CDR3 runs 16 residues. The CDR3 coding sequence is TGTGCCAGCAGCCTGAGGTTGGGAGGGACACTGGCTGGCTACACCTTC. Translated: CASSLRLGGTLAGYTF.

The chain has TRBV6-2 or TRBV6-3 and TRBJ2-3; TRBD2 aligns across 7 bases. The CDR3 runs to 16 residues. J was trimmed by 0 bases and V by 6 bases; bases with no gene match: 9. CDR1 and CDR2 from the germline V gene are MNHEY and SVGEGT. The CDR3 DNA reads TGTGCCAGCAGCCCTAGCGGTTCTACTAGCACAGATACGCAGTATTTT. This sequence encodes CASSPSGSTSTDTQYF.

This clone was recorded once. This sequence joins TRBV6-4 and TRBJ2-5; 12 nucleotides align to TRBD2. CDR1 is MRHNA, CDR2 SNTAGT, per germline. V shed 2 bases, J shed 4 bases, and the junction held 17 bases outside the gene matches. The CDR3 spans 20 residues. The CDR3 is CASSDPLLASGGALSETQYF. The CDR3, as DNA: TGTGCCAGCAGTGACCCCCTGTTGGCTAGCGGGGGGGCTTTGTCAGAGACCCAGTACTTC.

This chain joins TRBV3-1 (or the pseudogene TRBV3-2) and TRBJ2-7, with TRBD2 identical over 7 bases. The germline V gene encodes CDR1 LGHDT and CDR2 YNNKEL (reference sequence). Trimming at V came to 3 bases and at J to 5 bases, leaving 4 bases not matched to a gene. The CDR3 runs to 13 residues. The CDR3: CASSQEAGNEQYF. CDR3 sequence (DNA): TGTGCCAGCAGCCAGGAAGCGGGGAACGAGCAGTACTTC.

This rearrangement joins TRBV3-1 (or the pseudogene TRBV3-2) to TRBJ2-3, with 9 bases fitting TRBD2. This CDR3 contains 15 residues. Germline loops: CDR1 LGHDT, CDR2 YNNKEL (reference sequence). V shed 4 bases and J 3 bases; nucleotides not matched to a gene: 5. DNA for the CDR3: TGTGCCAGCAGCCTAGCGGGAGTAAAAACAGATACGCAGTATTTT. Translation gives CASSLAGVKTDTQYF.

CDR3 nucleotide sequence: TGCAGCGCCCAGTCCGCGGGGGACAGGGTTTTTTATGAGCAGTTCTTC. Its translation is CSAQSAGDRVFYEQFF. This chain links TRBV29-1 with TRBJ2-1, with 9 bases that match TRBD1. Germline lookup yields CDR1 SQVTM and CDR2 ANQGSEA. J was trimmed by 8 bases and V by 7 bases; bases with no gene match: 18. This CDR3 comprises 16 residues.